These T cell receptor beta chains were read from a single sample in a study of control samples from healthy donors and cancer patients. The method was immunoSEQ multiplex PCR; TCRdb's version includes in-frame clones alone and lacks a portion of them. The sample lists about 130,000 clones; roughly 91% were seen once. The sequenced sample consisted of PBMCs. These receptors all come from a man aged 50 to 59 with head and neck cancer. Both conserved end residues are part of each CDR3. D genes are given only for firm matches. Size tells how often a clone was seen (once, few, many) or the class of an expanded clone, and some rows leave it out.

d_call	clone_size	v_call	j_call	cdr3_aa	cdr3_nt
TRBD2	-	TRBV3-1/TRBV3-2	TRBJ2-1	CASSHVQRGDNEQFF	TGTGCCAGCAGCCACGTCCAGCGGGGGGACAATGAGCAGTTCTTC
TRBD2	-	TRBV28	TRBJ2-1	CASSSSSLATDEQFF	TGTGCCAGCAGTTCCTCGTCACTAGCGACGGATGAGCAGTTCTTC
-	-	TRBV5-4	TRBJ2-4	CASSLGGAAKNIQYF	TGTGCCAGCAGCTTGGGAGGGGCGGCCAAAAACATTCAGTACTTC
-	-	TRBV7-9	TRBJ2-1	CASSLEGVYYNEQFF	TGTGCCAGCAGCTTAGAAGGAGTATACTACAATGAGCAGTTCTTC
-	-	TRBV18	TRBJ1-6	CASSEYGRNSPLHF	TGTGCCAGCTCCGAATACGGAAGGAATTCACCCCTCCACTTT
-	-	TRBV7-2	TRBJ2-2	CASSLDRLDGELFF	TGTGCCAGCAGCTTAGACAGATTGGACGGGGAGCTGTTTTTT
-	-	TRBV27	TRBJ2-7	CASSQGGLYEQYF	TGTGCCAGCAGCCAGGGGGGGCTGTACGAGCAGTACTTC
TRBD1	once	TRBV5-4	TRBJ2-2	CASSTNRGANTGELFF	TGTGCCAGCAGCACAAACAGGGGGGCGAACACCGGGGAGCTGTTTTTT
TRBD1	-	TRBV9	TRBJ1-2	CASSVVGQAYGYTF	TGTGCCAGCAGCGTAGTGGGACAGGCCTATGGCTACACCTTC
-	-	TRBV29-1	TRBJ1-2	CSVEQRELGYGYTF	TGCAGCGTTGAACAAAGGGAGCTAGGCTATGGCTACACCTTC
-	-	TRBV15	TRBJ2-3	CATSRDQRGEYF	TGTGCCACCAGCAGAGATCAAAGAGGGGAGTATTTT
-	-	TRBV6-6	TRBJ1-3	CASSPGGSSGNTIYF	TGTGCCAGCAGTCCGGGGGGTAGCTCTGGAAACACCATATATTTT
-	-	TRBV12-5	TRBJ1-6	CASGLVRYGVNSPLHF	TGTGCTAGTGGTTTGGTACGATACGGGGTTAATTCACCCCTCCACTTT
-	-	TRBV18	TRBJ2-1	CASSPTGNYNEQFF	TGTGCCAGCTCACCTACAGGGAATTACAATGAGCAGTTCTTC
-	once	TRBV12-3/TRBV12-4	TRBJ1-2	CASSLWGYGYTF	TGTGCCAGCAGTTTATGGGGGTATGGCTACACCTTC
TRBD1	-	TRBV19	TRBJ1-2	CASSIYTGDYGYTF	TGTGCCAGTAGTATATACACAGGGGACTATGGCTACACCTTC
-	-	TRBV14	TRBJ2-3	CASSPFGVLGTDTQYF	TGTGCCAGCAGCCCTTTTGGGGTCCTCGGCACAGATACGCAGTATTTT
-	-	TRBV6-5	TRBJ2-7	CASRSGGGSYEQYF	TGTGCCAGCAGGTCCGGGGGAGGCTCCTACGAGCAGTACTTC
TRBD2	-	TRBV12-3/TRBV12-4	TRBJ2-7	CACTSGDDYEQYF	TGTGCCTGTACTAGCGGGGACGACTACGAGCAGTACTTC
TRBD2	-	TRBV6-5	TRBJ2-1	CASGTSSYNEQFF	TGTGCCAGCGGGACTAGCTCCTACAATGAGCAGTTCTTC
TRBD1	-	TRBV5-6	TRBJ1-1	CASSLGQGADTEAFF	TGTGCCAGCAGCTTGGGACAGGGGGCGGACACTGAAGCTTTCTTT
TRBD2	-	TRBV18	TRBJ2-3	CASSPLPSGDTDTQYF	TGTGCCAGCTCACCACTCCCTAGCGGGGACACAGATACGCAGTATTTT
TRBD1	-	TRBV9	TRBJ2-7	CASSDSRETGITYEQYF	TGTGCCAGCAGCGATTCCCGTGAGACAGGGATTACCTACGAGCAGTACTTC
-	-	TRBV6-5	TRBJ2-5	CASRTSQETQYF	TGTGCCAGCAGGACTTCCCAAGAGACCCAGTACTTC
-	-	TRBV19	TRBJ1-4	CASRSGKLFF	TGTGCCAGTCGGTCGGGAAAACTGTTTTTT